This T cell receptor (beta chain) derives from a study of CD8+CD57+ T cells in acquired aplastic anemia. Study-wide results and caveats: Patients had twenty-nine CD8+ CDR3 sequences in common with controls (the shared set).

Profiling of TCR beta VDJ combinations and CDR3 sequences used genomic DNA as template. TCRdb fed the reads into MiXCR, producing one record per CDR3 protein. The data contain around 180,000 distinct CDR3 sequences, about 60% of them singletons. This clonotype has just a few counts. The antigen remains unidentified. This CDR3 region has 15 residues. With 2 bases removed from V and 7 bases from J, the gap between germline ends came to 20 bases. The germline V gene encodes CDR1 DFQATT and CDR2 SNEGSKA (reference sequence). The sequence was collected from a human donor in good health. The V gene is TRBV20-1, the J gene TRBJ1-2, with a weak D call TRBD1 (6 bases). The sequencing sample was made of sorted CD4+, CD8+, or CD8+CD57+ T cells (not recorded which) from PBMCs. The CDR3 is CSARNHRAQGGGYTF. The CDR3, as DNA: TGCAGTGCTAGAAACCACCGAGCACAGGGTGGTGGCTACACCTTC.